The clone carrying this TCR beta chain was detected many times. The antigen remains undetermined. The iRepertoire nested amplicon-rescue multiplex PCR amplified TCR alpha and beta CDR3s from RNA. For one-step reverse transcription and amplification, 100-400 ng of tissue mRNA or PBMC total RNA was used. TCRdb redid the calling of the multiplex PCR reads with MiXCR, one entry per CDR3 protein. The sample consists of roughly 200,000 distinct CDR3 sequences, around 30% of them appearing once. This sample was included in a study of glioma-infiltrating T cells. Study results and limitations: Above-expected tissue-blood divergence occurred in all gliomas, most in low-grade ones.

This CDR3 has 15 amino acids. Germline V gene lookup returns CDR1 KGHSH and CDR2 LQKENI. The V end lost 0 bases, the J end lost 0 bases, and 8 bases lay between the germline ends. The TCR was taken from a human donor with low-grade glioma or glioblastoma, undergoing nonglioma brain surgery, or in good health (not recorded which). The sample comprised glioma tissue, nonneoplastic brain tissue, or PBMCs (not recorded which). The chain is built from TRBV18 and TRBJ1-1; possible D gene TRBD1, 6 bases. Here the CDR3 reads CASSPPNRVNTEAFF. The CDR3 region has the DNA TGTGCCAGCTCACCACCTAACAGGGTGAACACTGAAGCTTTCTTT.